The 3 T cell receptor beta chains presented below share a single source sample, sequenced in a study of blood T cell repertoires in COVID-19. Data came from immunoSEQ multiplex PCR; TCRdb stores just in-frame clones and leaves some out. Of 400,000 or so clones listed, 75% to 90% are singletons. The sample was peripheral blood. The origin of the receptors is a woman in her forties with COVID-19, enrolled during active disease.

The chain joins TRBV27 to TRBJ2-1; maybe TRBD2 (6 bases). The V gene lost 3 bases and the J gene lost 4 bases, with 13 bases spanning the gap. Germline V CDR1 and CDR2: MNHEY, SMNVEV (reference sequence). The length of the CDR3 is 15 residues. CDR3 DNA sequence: TGTGCCAGCAGTTTTACAAGCGGGCAATACAATGAGCAGTTCTTC. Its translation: CASSFTSGQYNEQFF.

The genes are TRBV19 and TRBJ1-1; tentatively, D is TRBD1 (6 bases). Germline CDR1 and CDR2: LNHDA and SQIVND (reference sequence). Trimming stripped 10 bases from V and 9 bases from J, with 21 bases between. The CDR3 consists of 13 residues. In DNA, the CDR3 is TGTGCCACTAGCTGGACAGTTGGGGATAAAGCTTTCTTT. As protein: CATSWTVGDKAFF.

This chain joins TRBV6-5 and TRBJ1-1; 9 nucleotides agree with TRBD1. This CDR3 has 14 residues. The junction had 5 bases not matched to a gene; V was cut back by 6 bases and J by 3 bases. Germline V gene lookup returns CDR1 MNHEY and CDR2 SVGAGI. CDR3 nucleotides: TGTGCCAGCAGGACAGGGGGTATCGACACTGAAGCTTTCTTT. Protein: CASRTGGIDTEAFF.